This T cell receptor beta chain was observed in a study of PD-L1 blockade in urothelial cancer. Sequencing used immunoSEQ multiplex PCR; TCRdb keeps in-frame clones, though not all of them. The sample yields under 25,000 clones, roughly 89% seen once. CDR1 is SGHTA, CDR2 FQGNSA, per germline. Unmatched junction bases numbered 2, after V lost 1 base and J lost 3 bases. CDR3 length: 14 residues. Noted time point: peripheral blood 6 weeks after treatment start. This clonotype was obtained from a woman between 55 and 75 years old with urothelial cancer. The chain uses TRBV7-2 and TRBJ2-7; TRBD2 agrees at 8 bases. This specimen consisted of PBMCs, obtained around atezolizumab (anti-PD-L1) treatment. The CDR3 protein is CASSLGGLDYEQYF. CDR3 bases: TGTGCCAGCAGCTTAGGGGGACTAGACTACGAGCAGTACTTC.